One sample yielded the 20 T cell receptor beta chains listed below, sequenced in a study of blood T cells in healthy people across ages (dated by TCRdb to 2014 to 2015). Preparation of the library involved 5' RACE. Sequencing instrument: Illumina HiSeq 2500. The second PCR ran for about 6 to 12 cycles and used a J-beta primer mix along with a sample-barcoded 5' primer. TCRdb reworked the public reads: Q25 trimming with fastp, MiXCR clone assembly, productive beta chains retained. Each CDR3 protein gets just one entry, which takes the most common genes and DNA from the rows behind it. The sample includes about 1.8 million distinct CDR3 sequences, with around half observed a single time. Approximately 2.1% of the sample rests with the top ten. The specimen sequenced was blood. These receptors all come from a woman in her forties in good health.

This clonotype was found once. The V gene is TRBV15, the J gene TRBJ2-5; the D is unclear. V lost 6 bases to trimming and J lost 11 bases, with 16 bases between them. Looked up from germline, CDR1 is LNHNV and CDR2 is YYDKDF (reference sequence). The CDR3 consists of 12 residues. CDR3 in DNA: TGTGCCACCAGTCCGGACCGCGCGAGGCAGTACTTC. Its translation: CATSPDRARQYF.

This clonotype was seen just once. This chain joins TRBV7-9 and TRBJ2-3; 7 bases are shared with TRBD2. The CDR3 is 18 amino acids. The germline CDR1 and CDR2 sequences are SEHNR and FQNEAQ (reference sequence). Losses at the gene ends were 5 bases for V and 2 bases for J; bases not matched to a gene: 16. CDR3 region: CASSEKRRLATNTDTQYF. As DNA, the CDR3 is TGTGCCAGCAGCGAGAAGAGGCGACTAGCAACAAACACAGATACGCAGTATTTT.

The genes are TRBV20-1 and TRBJ2-5; D remains unclear. Trimming cost V 2 bases and J 11 bases, with 24 bases left between them. Per germline, CDR1 DFQATT and CDR2 SNEGSKA (reference sequence). The CDR3 extends over 15 amino acids. CDR3 region: CSARRKGFSYNEQYF. The CDR3 nucleotides are TGCAGTGCTAGACGAAAGGGATTCTCCTACAATGAGCAGTACTTC.

The rearrangement joins TRBV20-1 to TRBJ1-6; the D gene is possibly TRBD1 (5 bases). In germline, CDR1 is DFQATT, CDR2 SNEGSKA (reference sequence). The CDR3 runs to 16 residues. V was trimmed by 5 bases and J by 8 bases, leaving 22 bases between them. This chain's CDR3 is CSAPREGYAVDSPLHF. The CDR3, as DNA: TGCAGTGCTCCACGGGAGGGGTACGCGGTGGATTCACCCCTCCACTTT.

The V and J genes are TRBV24-1 and TRBJ2-5; D possibly matches TRBD1 or TRBD2 (5 bases each). CDR1 is KGHDR, CDR2 SFDVKD, per germline. The CDR3 extends over 14 amino acids. Trimming removed 5 bases at V and 3 bases at J, with 12 bases between. The CDR3 DNA reads as TGTGCCACCAGTGCCCCTGGGACGGAAGAGACCCAGTACTTC. Its translation: CATSAPGTEETQYF.

This clonotype appeared a single time. The CDR3 region has the DNA TGTGCCAGCAGCCAAGGATCGACCGAGCAGTACTTC. This translates into CASSQGSTEQYF. The chain links TRBV3-1 to TRBJ2-5; unclear D gene. The DNA end is a closer match to TRBJ2-7, so the J assignment may be wrong. The CDR3 is 12 residues long. The V gene's germline CDR1 is LGHDT and CDR2 YNNKEL (reference sequence).

The chain recombines TRBV21-1 with TRBJ1-6; TRBD1 is the table's D call and was not checked against the DNA. TRBV21-1 is a pseudogene locus. This CDR3 has 14 amino acids. As DNA, the CDR3 is TGTGCCAGCAGCAACAGGGGTAAGAATTCACCCCTCCACTTT. It encodes CASSNRGKNSPLHF.

The DNA for the CDR3 is TGCAGTGCTAGTCGACTCGCCTACGAGCAGTACTTC. Amino acids: CSASRLAYEQYF. This chain uses TRBV20-1 with TRBJ2-7, with unresolved D. CDR3 length: 12 amino acids. V shed 3 bases and J shed 2 bases, with 8 bases lying between them. Germline V CDR1 and CDR2: DFQATT, SNEGSKA (reference sequence).

The rearrangement links TRBV10-3 to TRBJ1-6; TRBD1 is a possible D gene (5 bases). The CDR3 contains 16 residues. Trimming took 0 bases from V and 7 from J, leaving 13 bases between them. Germline CDR1 is ENHRY and CDR2 is SYGVKD. CDR3 region: CAISESWRGHNSPLHF. CDR3 sequence (DNA): TGTGCCATCAGTGAGTCGTGGAGGGGTCACAATTCACCCCTCCACTTT.

Only a few counts were recorded for this clonotype. The genes are TRBV27 and TRBJ2-6, with a possible D match to TRBD1 (6 bases). The V end lost 3 bases, the J end lost 0 bases, and 18 bases lay between the germline ends. Germline V gives CDR1 MNHEY, CDR2 SMNVEV (reference sequence). The length of the CDR3 is 19 residues. CDR3 DNA: TGTGCCAGCAGTTTCATGAGGGGACAATCGGGCTCTGGGGCCAACGTCCTGACTTTC. As protein: CASSFMRGQSGSGANVLTF.

The genes are TRBV6-6 and TRBJ1-1; D possibly corresponds to TRBD1 (5 bases). Germline V gives CDR1 MNHNY, CDR2 SVGAGI (reference sequence). Trimming cost V 4 bases and J 4 bases, with 13 bases left between them. CDR3 length equals 14 residues. The CDR3 loop reads CASSSRERATEAFF. In DNA form, the CDR3 reads TGTGCCAGCAGTTCCAGGGAGAGGGCCACTGAAGCTTTCTTT.

The genes are TRBV24-1 and TRBJ2-7; no clear D gene. The J call may be incorrect, as the DNA end agrees better with TRBJ2-5. Germline CDR1 KGHDR, CDR2 SFDVKD. The CDR3 covers 12 residues. CDR3 nucleotide sequence: TGTGCCACACCGAAGAAAGCGGAGACCCAGTACTTC. This encodes CATPKKAETQYF.

This clonotype was seen a few times. This chain links TRBV20-1 with TRBJ2-7, with D possibly matching TRBD1 (6 bases). There are 13 residues in the CDR3. V lost 2 bases to trimming and J lost 5 bases, with 13 bases between them. CDR1 and CDR2 from the germline V gene are DFQATT and SNEGSKA (reference sequence). This CDR3 reads CSARRYRDHEQYF. CDR3 sequence (DNA): TGCAGTGCTAGACGGTACAGGGACCACGAGCAGTACTTC.

The chain employs TRBV14 and TRBJ2-5, with 8 bases aligning to TRBD1. Germline CDR1 SGHDN, CDR2 FVKESK. J gave up 5 bases and V 5 bases, and 10 bases lay outside the gene matches. The CDR3 spans 15 residues. CDR3 nucleotide sequence: TGTGCCAGCAGCAAATTCAGGGGGCTTTGGGAGACCCAGTACTTC. This gives the protein CASSKFRGLWETQYF.

This sequence joins TRBV6-6 and TRBJ2-3; 8 bases are a match to TRBD1. Germline V gives CDR1 MNHNY, CDR2 SVGAGI (reference sequence). CDR3 size: 15 residues. The J segment lost 5 bases and the V segment lost 7 bases, leaving 11 bases of the junction unmatched. CDR3 in amino acids: CASKQDRGGEDTQYF. CDR3 coding DNA: TGTGCCAGCAAACAAGACAGGGGAGGTGAAGATACGCAGTATTTT.

This clonotype has a single count. One end of the junction is discordant with germline, which a read error may explain. J is TRBJ2-7 and V is TRBV4-1; possible D gene TRBD1, 5 bases. Germline values: CDR1 MGHRA, CDR2 YSYEKL. The CDR3 has 16 amino acids. Here the CDR3 reads CAGSQDASDRSYEQYF. In nucleotides, the CDR3 is TGCGCCGGCAGCCAAGATGCCTCAGACAGATCCTACGAGCAGTACTTC.

This clonotype came up a few times. The chain uses TRBV4-3 and TRBJ2-5; TRBD2 aligns across 10 bases. The CDR3 is 18 amino acids. V was clipped by 0 bases and J by 2 bases; unmatched bases: 9. The V gene's germline CDR1 is LGHNA and CDR2 YSLEER. The CDR3 DNA is TGCGCCAGCAGCCAAGATCTTGGTAGCGGGAGGTCACAAGAGACCCAGTACTTC. Translation: CASSQDLGSGRSQETQYF.

At least ten counts were recorded for this clonotype. The chain carries TRBV5-1 and TRBJ2-1; D possibly corresponds to TRBD2 (5 bases). Germline CDR1 reads SGHRS; CDR2 reads YFSETQ. This CDR3 spans 14 amino acids. V was clipped by 4 bases and J by 4 bases, with 12 bases between them. CDR3 nucleotide sequence: TGCGCCAGCAGCCTCCGGACTTCTTACAATGAGCAGTTCTTC. Its protein is CASSLRTSYNEQFF.

The rearrangement links TRBV27 to TRBJ2-3; D is uncertain. From germline, CDR1 is MNHEY and CDR2 SMNVEV (reference sequence). Trimming stripped 4 bases from V and 2 bases from J, with 10 bases between. The CDR3 has 14 amino acids. CDR3 sequence: CASSSQVITDTQYF. The CDR3 nucleotides are TGTGCCAGCAGTTCCCAGGTCATCACAGATACGCAGTATTTT.

The J gene is TRBJ1-2, the V gene TRBV5-1; D ambiguous. This CDR3 is 14 amino acids long. CDR1 is SGHRS and CDR2 is YFSETQ in the germline V gene. V dropped 0 bases and J dropped 4 bases, with 10 bases sitting between them. This CDR3 reads CASSLEVGVYGYTF. In nucleotides, the CDR3 is TGCGCCAGCAGCTTGGAGGTGGGCGTCTATGGCTACACCTTC.